This is a list of T cell receptor beta chains from one sample in a study of T cell responses to AZD1222 COVID-19 vaccine. The data were produced by immunoSEQ multiplex PCR, yet TCRdb's version contains in-frame clones alone and is incomplete. The sample records some 200,000 clones, approximately 90% being singletons. This sample comprised peripheral blood, obtained on day 0 of AZD1222 vaccination. The source is an adult in good health. Each CDR3 is given with its conserved first and last residue. Fields, in order: V gene, CDR3 protein.

v_gene: TRBV6-2/TRBV6-3
CDR3aa: CASSYPGNYGYTF

v_gene: TRBV5-1
CDR3aa: CASSPNIGVRNTEAFF

v_gene: TRBV5-3
CDR3aa: CAGVVGTNTEAFF

v_gene: TRBV12-3/TRBV12-4
CDR3aa: CASSYDSYQPQHF

v_gene: TRBV9
CDR3aa: CASSVDLGASYEQYF

v_gene: TRBV7-7
CDR3aa: CASSPGWGEQFF

v_gene: TRBV3-1/TRBV3-2
CDR3aa: CASSQDWETGANTEAFF

v_gene: TRBV3-1/TRBV3-2
CDR3aa: CASSPRAGAVNTEAFF

v_gene: TRBV27
CDR3aa: CAASKTGQGIWEQYF

v_gene: TRBV12-5
CDR3aa: CASGSGQGSYNEQFF

v_gene: TRBV11-2
CDR3aa: CASSLGSYITEAFF

v_gene: TRBV11-2
CDR3aa: CASSLVGQQPQHF

v_gene: TRBV6-1
CDR3aa: CASSEPGQGFSGSSYEQYF

v_gene: TRBV28
CDR3aa: CASRVTSGNTIYF

v_gene: TRBV19
CDR3aa: CASSVRDFHQPQHF